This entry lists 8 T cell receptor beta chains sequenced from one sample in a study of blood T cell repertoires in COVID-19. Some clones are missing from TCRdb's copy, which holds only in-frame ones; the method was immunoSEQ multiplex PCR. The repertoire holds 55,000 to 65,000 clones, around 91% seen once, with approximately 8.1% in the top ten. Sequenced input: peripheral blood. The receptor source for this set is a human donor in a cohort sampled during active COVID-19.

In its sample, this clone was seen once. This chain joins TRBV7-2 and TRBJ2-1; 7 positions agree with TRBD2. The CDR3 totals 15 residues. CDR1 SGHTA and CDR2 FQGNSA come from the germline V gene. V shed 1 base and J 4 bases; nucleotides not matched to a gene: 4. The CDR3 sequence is CASSLGGEGYNEQFF. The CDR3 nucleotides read TGTGCCAGCAGCTTAGGGGGGGAGGGGTACAATGAGCAGTTCTTC. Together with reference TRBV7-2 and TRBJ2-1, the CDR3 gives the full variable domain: GAGVSQSPSNKVTEKGKDVELRCDPISGHTALYWYRQSLGQGLEFLIYFQGNSAPDKSGLPSDRFSAERTGGSVSTLTIQRTQQEDSAVYLCASSLGGEGYNEQFFGPGTRLTVL.

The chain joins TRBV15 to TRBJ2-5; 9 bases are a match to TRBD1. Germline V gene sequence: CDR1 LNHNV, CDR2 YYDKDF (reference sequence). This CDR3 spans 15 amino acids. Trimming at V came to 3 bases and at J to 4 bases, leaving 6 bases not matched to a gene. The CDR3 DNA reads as TGTGCCACCAGCAGTGCGGACAGGGGAGGAGAGACCCAGTACTTC. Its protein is CATSSADRGGETQYF.

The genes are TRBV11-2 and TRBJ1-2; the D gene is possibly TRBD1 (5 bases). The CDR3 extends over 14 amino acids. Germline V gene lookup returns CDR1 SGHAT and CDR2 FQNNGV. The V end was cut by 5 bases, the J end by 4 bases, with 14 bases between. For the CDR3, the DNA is TGTGCCAGCAGCCCCACGGGACTCCGCTATGGCTACACCTTC. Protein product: CASSPTGLRYGYTF.

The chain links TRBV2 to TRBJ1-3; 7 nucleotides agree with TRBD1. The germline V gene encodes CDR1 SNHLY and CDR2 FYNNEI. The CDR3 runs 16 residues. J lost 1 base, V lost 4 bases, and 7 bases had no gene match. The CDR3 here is CASSGSQGESGNTIYF. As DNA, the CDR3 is TGTGCCAGCAGTGGGTCTCAGGGGGAGTCTGGAAACACCATATATTTT.

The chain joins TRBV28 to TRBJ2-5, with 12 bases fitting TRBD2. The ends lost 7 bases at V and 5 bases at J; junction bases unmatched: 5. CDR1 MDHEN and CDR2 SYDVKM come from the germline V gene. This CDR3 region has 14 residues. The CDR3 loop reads CASISSGRAETQYF. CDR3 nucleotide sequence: TGTGCCAGCATATCTAGCGGGAGGGCTGAGACCCAGTACTTC.

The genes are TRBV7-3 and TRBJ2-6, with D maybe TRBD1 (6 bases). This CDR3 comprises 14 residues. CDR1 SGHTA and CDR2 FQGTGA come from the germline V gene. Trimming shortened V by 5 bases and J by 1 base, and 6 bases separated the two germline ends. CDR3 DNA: TGTGCCAGCAGCACAGGGTCTGGGGCCAACGTCCTGACTTTC. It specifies CASSTGSGANVLTF.

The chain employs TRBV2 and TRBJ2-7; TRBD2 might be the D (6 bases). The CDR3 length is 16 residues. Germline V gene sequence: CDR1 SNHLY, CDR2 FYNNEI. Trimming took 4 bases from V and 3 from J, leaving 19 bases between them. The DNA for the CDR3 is TGTGCCAGCAGTGCATCCCCGATGGGACTGATCTACGAGCAGTACTTC. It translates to CASSASPMGLIYEQYF.

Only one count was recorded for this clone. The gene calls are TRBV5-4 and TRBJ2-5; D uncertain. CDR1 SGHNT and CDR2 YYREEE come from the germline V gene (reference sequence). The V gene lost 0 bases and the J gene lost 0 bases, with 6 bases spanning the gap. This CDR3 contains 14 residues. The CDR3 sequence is CASSLALYQETQYF. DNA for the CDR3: TGTGCCAGCAGCTTGGCACTGTACCAAGAGACCCAGTACTTC. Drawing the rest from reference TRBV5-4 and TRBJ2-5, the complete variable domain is ETGVTQSPTHLIKTRGQQVTLRCSSQSGHNTVSWYQQALGQGPQFIFQYYREEENGRGNFPPRFSGLQFPNYSSELNVNALELDDSALYLCASSLALYQETQYFGPGTRLLVL.